This T cell receptor beta chain was sequenced for a study of T-cell memory formation after mild COVID-19. V shed 4 bases and J shed 3 bases, with 17 bases lying between them. This CDR3 comprises 15 residues. Germline CDR1 is SGHRS and CDR2 is YFSETQ. This clonotype was counted a few times. TCRdb independently ran MiXCR on the 5' RACE reads; one entry per CDR3 protein. The sample has about 110,000 distinct CDR3 sequences, 17% seen once. Input material: PBMCs or a T cell subset sorted from them (not recorded which). The clonotype was recovered from an adult woman who had mild COVID-19 (a few samples of this study predate the infection). Cell type and time point are not known. The chain uses TRBV5-1 and TRBJ2-7; D is perhaps TRBD1 (5 bases). The CDR3 protein is CASSPDRFGVYEQYF. CDR3 nucleotides: TGCGCCAGCAGCCCCGACAGATTTGGGGTCTACGAGCAGTACTTC.